This T cell receptor (beta chain) was identified during a study of blood T cell repertoires in COVID-19. This clone was picked up a small number of times. Per the germline V gene, CDR1 is SGHRS and CDR2 is YFSETQ. This CDR3 has 15 residues. V trimming: 4 bases; J trimming: 4 bases; junction bases outside the gene matches: 6. Cohort assignment relied on participant-reported clinical history. Method: immunoSEQ multiplex PCR; TCRdb's copy keeps in-frame clones and lacks some. Among approximately 200,000 clones listed, about 88% were seen once. V and J are TRBV5-1 and TRBJ2-5, with 11 bases aligning to TRBD1. The sample was PBMCs or T cells enriched from blood (not recorded which). This receptor was taken from a young woman who had been exposed to COVID-19. The CDR3 here is CASSAGTGGRETQYF. As DNA, the CDR3 is TGCGCCAGCAGCGCCGGGACAGGGGGGCGAGAGACCCAGTACTTC. Supplemented by reference TRBV5-1 and TRBJ2-5, the full variable domain reads KAGVTQTPRYLIKTRGQQVTLSCSPISGHRSVSWYQQTPGQGLQFLFEYFSETQRNKGNFPGRFSGRQFSNSRSEMNVSTLELGDSALYLCASSAGTGGRETQYFGPGTRLLVL.